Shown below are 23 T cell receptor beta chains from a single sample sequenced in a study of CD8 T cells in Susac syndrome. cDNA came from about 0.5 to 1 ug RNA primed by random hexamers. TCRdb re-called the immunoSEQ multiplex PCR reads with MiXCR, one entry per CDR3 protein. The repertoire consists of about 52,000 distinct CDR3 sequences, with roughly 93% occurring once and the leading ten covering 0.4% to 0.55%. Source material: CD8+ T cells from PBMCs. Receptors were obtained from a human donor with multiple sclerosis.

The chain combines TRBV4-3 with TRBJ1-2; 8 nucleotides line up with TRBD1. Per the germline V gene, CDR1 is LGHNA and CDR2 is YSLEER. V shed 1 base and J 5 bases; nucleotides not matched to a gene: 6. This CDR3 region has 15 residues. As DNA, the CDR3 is TGCGCCAGCAGCCAAGCGCAGGGGGCGATTTATGGCTACACCTTC. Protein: CASSQAQGAIYGYTF.

The CDR3 loop is CASSVTGGAGEKLFF. The CDR3, as DNA: TGTGCCAGCAGCGTCACAGGGGGCGCTGGGGAAAAACTGTTTTTT. The chain combines TRBV11-3 with TRBJ1-4; 9 nucleotides align to TRBD1. V dropped 5 bases and J dropped 8; count of bases not matched to a gene: 9. The CDR3 is made up of 15 amino acids. Germline assignment: CDR1 SGHNT and CDR2 YENEEA. Combining the CDR3 with reference TRBV11-3 and TRBJ1-4 gives the whole variable domain EAGVVQSPRYKIIEKKQPVAFWCNPISGHNTLYWYLQNLGQGPELLIRYENEEAVDDSQLPKDRFSAERLKGVDSTLKIQPAELGDSAVYLCASSVTGGAGEKLFFGSGTQLSVL.

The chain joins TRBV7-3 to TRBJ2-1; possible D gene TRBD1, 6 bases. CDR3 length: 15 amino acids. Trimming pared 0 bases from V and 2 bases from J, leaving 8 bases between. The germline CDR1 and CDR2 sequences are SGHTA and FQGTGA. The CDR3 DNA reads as TGTGCCAGCAGCTTAACCAGGGGCCCCTACAATGAGCAGTTCTTC. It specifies CASSLTRGPYNEQFF.

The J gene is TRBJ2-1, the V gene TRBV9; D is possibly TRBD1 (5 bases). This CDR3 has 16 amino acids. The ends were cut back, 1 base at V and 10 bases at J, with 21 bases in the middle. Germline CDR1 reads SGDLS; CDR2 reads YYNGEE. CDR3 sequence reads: CASSVNFGAAFREQFF. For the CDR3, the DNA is TGTGCCAGCAGCGTAAATTTTGGGGCGGCCTTCAGGGAGCAGTTCTTC.

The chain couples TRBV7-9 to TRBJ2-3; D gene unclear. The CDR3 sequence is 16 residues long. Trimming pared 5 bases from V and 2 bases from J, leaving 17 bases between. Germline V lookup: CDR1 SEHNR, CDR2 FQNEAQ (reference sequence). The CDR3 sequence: CASSLSSTRPTDTQYF. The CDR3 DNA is TGTGCCAGCAGCCTATCATCCACCCGGCCCACAGATACGCAGTATTTT.

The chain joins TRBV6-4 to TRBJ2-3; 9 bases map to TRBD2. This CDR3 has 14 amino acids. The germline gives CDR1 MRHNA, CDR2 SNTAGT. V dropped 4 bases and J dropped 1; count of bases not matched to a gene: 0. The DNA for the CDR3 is TGTGCCAGCAGTGCTAGCGGGGGCACAGATACGCAGTATTTT. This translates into CASSASGGTDTQYF.

The chain's CDR3 is CASSYLQGDGANVLTF. CDR3 sequence (DNA): TGTGCCAGCAGTTATTTACAGGGTGACGGGGCCAACGTCCTGACTTTC. The chain uses TRBV27 and TRBJ2-6; perhaps TRBD1 as D (6 bases). CDR1 and CDR2 (germline): MNHEY, SMNVEV (reference sequence). V lost 4 bases, J lost 4 bases, and 14 bases lay in between. The CDR3 covers 16 residues.

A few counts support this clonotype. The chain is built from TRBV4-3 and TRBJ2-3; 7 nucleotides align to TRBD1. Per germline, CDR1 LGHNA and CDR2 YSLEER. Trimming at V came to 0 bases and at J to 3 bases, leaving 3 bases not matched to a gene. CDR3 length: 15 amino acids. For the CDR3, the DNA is TGCGCCAGCAGCCAAGAAGGGGGCAATACAGATACGCAGTATTTT. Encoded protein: CASSQEGGNTDTQYF.

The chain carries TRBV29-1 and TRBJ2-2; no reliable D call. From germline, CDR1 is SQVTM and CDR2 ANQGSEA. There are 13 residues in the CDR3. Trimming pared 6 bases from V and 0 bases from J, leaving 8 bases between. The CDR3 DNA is TGCAGCGTCGCATCCCCGAACACCGGGGAGCTGTTTTTT. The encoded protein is CSVASPNTGELFF.

CDR3: CASSLEGGPYTEAFF. The CDR3 DNA reads as TGTGCCAGCAGCTTGGAGGGAGGTCCCTACACTGAAGCTTTCTTT. This sequence joins TRBV5-5 and TRBJ1-1; D not resolved. Trimming pared 0 bases from V and 3 bases from J, leaving 12 bases between. The germline V gene has CDR1 SGHKS and CDR2 YYEKEE (reference sequence). The CDR3 loop spans 15 amino acids. The complete variable domain, with remaining parts taken from reference TRBV5-5 and TRBJ1-1, reads DAGVTQSPTHLIKTRGQQVTLRCSPISGHKSVSWYQQVLGQGPQFIFQYYEKEERGRGNFPDRFSARQFPNYSSELNVNALLLGDSALYLCASSLEGGPYTEAFFGQGTRLTVV.

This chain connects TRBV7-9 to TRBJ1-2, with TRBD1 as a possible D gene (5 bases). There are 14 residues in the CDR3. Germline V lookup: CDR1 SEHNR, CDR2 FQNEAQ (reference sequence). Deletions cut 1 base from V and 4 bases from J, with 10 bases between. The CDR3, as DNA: TGTGCCAGCAGCTTAGGTGGGACGGCCTATGGCTACACCTTC. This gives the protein CASSLGGTAYGYTF.

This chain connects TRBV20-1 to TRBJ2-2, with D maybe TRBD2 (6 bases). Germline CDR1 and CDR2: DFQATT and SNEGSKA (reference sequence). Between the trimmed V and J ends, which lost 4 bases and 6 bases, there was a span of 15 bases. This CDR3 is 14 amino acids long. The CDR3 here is CSATAGGDAGELFF. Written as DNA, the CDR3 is TGCAGTGCTACCGCCGGGGGAGACGCCGGGGAGCTGTTTTTT.

The CDR3 DNA follows: TGTGCCAGCAGCCGGAGCCGGACAGCCAACACTGAAGCTTTCTTT. Protein: CASSRSRTANTEAFF. The chain has TRBV14 and TRBJ1-1; D is perhaps TRBD1 (6 bases). V dropped 4 bases and J dropped 2 bases, with 14 bases sitting between them. Germline CDR1 SGHDN, CDR2 FVKESK. The CDR3 has 15 residues. Filled out from reference TRBV14 and TRBJ1-1, the complete variable domain reads EAGVTQFPSHSVIEKGQTVTLRCDPISGHDNLYWYRRVMGKEIKFLLHFVKESKQDESGMPNNRFLAERTGGTYSTLKVQPAELEDSGVYFCASSRSRTANTEAFFGQGTRLTVV.

The CDR3 bases are TGTGCCAGTAGTTTGGGCCCGAGCTCCTACAATGAGCAGTTCTTC. Protein product: CASSLGPSSYNEQFF. This chain connects TRBV19 to TRBJ2-1, with D uncertain. Germline CDR1 reads LNHDA; CDR2 reads SQIVND (reference sequence). Trimming cost V 5 bases and J 0 bases, with 11 bases left between them. The CDR3 consists of 15 residues.

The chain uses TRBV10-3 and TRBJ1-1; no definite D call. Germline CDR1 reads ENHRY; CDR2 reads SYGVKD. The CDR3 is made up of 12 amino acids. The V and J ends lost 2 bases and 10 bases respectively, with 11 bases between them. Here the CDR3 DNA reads TGTGCCATCAGTGAGGGAGGGTTTCCAGCTTTCTTT. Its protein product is CAISEGGFPAFF.

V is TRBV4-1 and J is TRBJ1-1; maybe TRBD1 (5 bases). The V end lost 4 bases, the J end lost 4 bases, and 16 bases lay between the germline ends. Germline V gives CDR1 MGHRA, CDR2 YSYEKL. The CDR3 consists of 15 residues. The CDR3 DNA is TGCGCCAGCAGCCCTACTGGGGGGTTTGGCACTGAAGCTTTCTTT. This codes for CASSPTGGFGTEAFF.

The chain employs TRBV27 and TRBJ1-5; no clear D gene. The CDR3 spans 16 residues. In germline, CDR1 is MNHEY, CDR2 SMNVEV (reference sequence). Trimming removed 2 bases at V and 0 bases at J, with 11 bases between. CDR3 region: CASSLVGPPSNQPQHF. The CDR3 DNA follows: TGTGCCAGCAGTTTAGTCGGGCCCCCTAGCAATCAGCCCCAGCATTTT.

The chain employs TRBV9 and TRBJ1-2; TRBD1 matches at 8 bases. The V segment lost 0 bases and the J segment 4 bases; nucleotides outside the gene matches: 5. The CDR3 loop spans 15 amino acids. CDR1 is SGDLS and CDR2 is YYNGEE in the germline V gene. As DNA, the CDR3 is TGTGCCAGCAGCGTAGGGCAGGGGGCTGGCTATGGCTACACCTTC. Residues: CASSVGQGAGYGYTF.

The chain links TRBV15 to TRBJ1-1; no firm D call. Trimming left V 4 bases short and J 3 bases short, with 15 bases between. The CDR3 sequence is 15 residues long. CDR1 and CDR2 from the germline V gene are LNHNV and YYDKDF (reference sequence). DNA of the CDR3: TGTGCCACCAGCATGGCTCAGCGTTGGGACACTGAAGCTTTCTTT. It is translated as CATSMAQRWDTEAFF.

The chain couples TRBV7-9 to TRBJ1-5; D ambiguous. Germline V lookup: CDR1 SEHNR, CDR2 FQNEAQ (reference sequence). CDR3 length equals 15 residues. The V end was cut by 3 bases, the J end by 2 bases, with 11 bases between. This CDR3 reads CASSFGEVGNQPQHF. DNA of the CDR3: TGTGCCAGCAGCTTTGGGGAGGTCGGCAATCAGCCCCAGCATTTT.

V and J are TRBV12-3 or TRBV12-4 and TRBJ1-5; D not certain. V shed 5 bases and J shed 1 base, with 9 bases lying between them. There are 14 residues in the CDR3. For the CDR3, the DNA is TGTGCCAGCAGTCAAACAGCGAGCAATCAGCCCCAGCATTTT. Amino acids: CASSQTASNQPQHF.

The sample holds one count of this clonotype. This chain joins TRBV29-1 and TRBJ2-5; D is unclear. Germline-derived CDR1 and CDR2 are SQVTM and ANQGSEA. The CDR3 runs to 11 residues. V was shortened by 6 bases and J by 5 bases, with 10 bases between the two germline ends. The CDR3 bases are TGCAGCGTCGCCGTCCTTGAGACCCAGTACTTC. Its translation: CSVAVLETQYF.

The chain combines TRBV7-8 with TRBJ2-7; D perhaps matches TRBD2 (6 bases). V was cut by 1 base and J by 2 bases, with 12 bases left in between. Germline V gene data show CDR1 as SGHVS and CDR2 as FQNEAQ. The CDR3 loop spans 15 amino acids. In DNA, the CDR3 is TGTGCCAGCAGCTTAGAGGCGGGAATCACCTACGAGCAGTACTTC. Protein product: CASSLEAGITYEQYF.